The next 30 T cell receptor beta chains were all read from a single sample in a study of shared clonotypes between healthy human individuals. The assay was immunoSEQ multiplex PCR, and TCRdb's table has in-frame clones only and misses some. The sample lists about 980,000 clones; over 60% were seen once. Material for sequencing was memory CD4+ T cells sorted from blood. Subset defined: CD45RA-negative fraction. These receptors all stem from a man aged 18 to 30 in good health.

J is TRBJ1-3 and V is TRBV11-2; 7 positions match TRBD1. The CDR3 length is 14 residues. After removal of 3 bases from V and 2 bases from J, the junction contained 1 base not matched to a gene. Germline V lookup: CDR1 SGHAT, CDR2 FQNNGV. Written as DNA, the CDR3 is TGTGCCAGCAGCTTGACAGGGCCTGGAAACACCATATATTTT. It is translated as CASSLTGPGNTIYF.

CDR3 sequence reads: CASSVATSSGSSTDTQYF. The CDR3 DNA follows: TGTGCCAGCAGCGTAGCTACGTCTAGCGGCTCAAGCACAGATACGCAGTATTTT. The V gene is TRBV9, the J gene TRBJ2-3, with TRBD2 matching 7 bases. The CDR3 runs to 18 residues. V dropped 0 bases and J dropped 0; count of bases not matched to a gene: 10. Germline-derived CDR1 and CDR2 are SGDLS and YYNGEE.

V usage is TRBV5-4 and J usage is TRBJ2-7, with 10 bases that match TRBD1. The CDR3 extends over 15 amino acids. Trimming took 4 bases from V and 5 from J; bases not matched to a gene: 9. CDR1 and CDR2 from the germline V gene are SGHNT and YYREEE (reference sequence). The chain's CDR3 is CASSGPGQGIHEQYF. In nucleotides, the CDR3 is TGTGCCAGCAGCGGGCCGGGACAGGGGATCCACGAGCAGTACTTC.

The chain joins TRBV7-6 to TRBJ2-3; 8 nucleotides agree with TRBD1. V lost 5 bases, J lost 4 bases, and 8 bases stayed unmatched. The CDR3 sequence is 15 residues long. Germline CDR1 and CDR2: SGHVS and FNYEAQ. The chain's CDR3 is CASSLRGLRADTQYF. CDR3 DNA: TGTGCCAGCAGCCTCAGGGGGCTGAGGGCAGATACGCAGTATTTT.

The chain links TRBV11-2 to TRBJ2-3, with 7 bases that match TRBD2. Germline V gene lookup returns CDR1 SGHAT and CDR2 FQNNGV. V was pared by 5 bases and J by 0 bases, with 2 bases of the junction left unmatched. The CDR3 is 14 amino acids. CDR3 nucleotide sequence: TGTGCCAGCAGCCAGCGGGGCAGCACAGATACGCAGTATTTT. Residues: CASSQRGSTDTQYF.

This clone was picked up one time. V usage is TRBV5-1 and J usage is TRBJ2-1; TRBD2 matches at 13 bases. CDR1 and CDR2 from the germline V gene are SGHRS and YFSETQ. The V gene end was trimmed by 1 base and the J gene end by 0 bases; junction bases not matched to a gene: 4. The CDR3 is 18 amino acids. CDR3 in amino acids: CASSLLGLAGLSYNEQFF. CDR3 bases: TGCGCCAGCAGCTTGTTGGGACTAGCGGGACTCTCCTACAATGAGCAGTTCTTC.

This clone was counted a few times. The chain uses TRBV5-6 and TRBJ1-3, with D maybe TRBD1 (5 bases). The CDR3 totals 16 residues. The V gene's germline CDR1 is SGHDT and CDR2 YYEEEE. V was shortened by 0 bases and J by 0 bases, with 10 bases between the two germline ends. CDR3 loop: CASSLGQPLSGNTIYF. The CDR3 DNA is TGTGCCAGCAGCTTGGGACAGCCGCTCTCTGGAAACACCATATATTTT.

This rearrangement joins TRBV6-1 to TRBJ2-5; D unresolved. Germline assignment: CDR1 MNHNS and CDR2 SASEGT. The CDR3 has 14 residues. V was trimmed by 6 bases and J by 7 bases, leaving 18 bases between them. The CDR3 nucleotides read TGTGCCAGCAGGGTCGGTTCTCAAACGGGGACCCAGTACTTC. Protein product: CASRVGSQTGTQYF.

Comment on this clone: One junction end does not reproduce the germline sequence, and a read error may be involved. This sequence joins TRBV7-6 and TRBJ2-1; 14 bases agree with TRBD2. This CDR3 contains 14 residues. Germline V gene sequence: CDR1 SGHVS, CDR2 FNYEAQ. The CDR3 spells CASSHDGLAGGAIF. CDR3 DNA sequence: TGTGCCAGCAGCCACGACGGACTAGCGGGGGGCGCCATCTTC.

This chain links TRBV13 with TRBJ2-2; D is unresolved. Germline V gene data show CDR1 as PRHDT and CDR2 as FYEKMQ (reference sequence). There are 12 residues in the CDR3. Trimming stripped 3 bases from V and 10 bases from J, with 9 bases between. CDR3 in DNA: TGTGCCAGCAGCTTGAGAACCCCGGAGCTGTTTTTT. This translates into CASSLRTPELFF.

CDR3 nucleotide sequence: TGTGCCAGCAGCCCACCTTTTAGCACTGAAGCTTTCTTT. Its translation is CASSPPFSTEAFF. The V gene is TRBV5-6, the J gene TRBJ1-1; D gene ambiguous. The CDR3 is 13 amino acids. V gave up 4 bases and J gave up 4 bases, with 11 bases separating them. Germline V gene data show CDR1 as SGHDT and CDR2 as YYEEEE.

This clone has a handful of counts. This sequence joins TRBV6-1 and TRBJ1-1; D may be TRBD1 (6 bases). CDR1 MNHNS and CDR2 SASEGT come from the germline V gene. The CDR3 totals 15 residues. V lost 4 bases and J lost 2, with 14 bases in between. CDR3 residues: CASSVTGSANTEAFF. CDR3 DNA: TGTGCCAGCAGTGTGACAGGTAGCGCAAACACTGAAGCTTTCTTT.

Here the CDR3 DNA reads TGTGCCAGCACCCTTAGGGCAGAGAACACTGAAGCTTTCTTT. Its translation: CASTLRAENTEAFF. The chain is built from TRBV6-6 and TRBJ1-1; no reliable D call. Trimming cost V 7 bases and J 1 base, with 13 bases left between them. This CDR3 spans 14 amino acids. Germline CDR1 reads MNHNY; CDR2 reads SVGAGI (reference sequence).

This chain links TRBV27 with TRBJ2-6; unclear D gene. This CDR3 comprises 14 residues. The germline gives CDR1 MNHEY, CDR2 SMNVEV (reference sequence). V lost 4 bases, J lost 0 bases, and 4 bases lay in between. The CDR3 spells CASSSLSGANVLTF. CDR3 in DNA: TGTGCCAGCAGTTCCCTCTCTGGGGCCAACGTCCTGACTTTC.

This clone was counted a few times. This sequence joins TRBV5-4 and TRBJ2-5, with D possibly being TRBD1 (6 bases). The end of the DNA is better explained by TRBJ2-7, so the J call may be wrong. CDR1 is SGHNT and CDR2 is YYREEE in the germline V gene (reference sequence). CDR3 length equals 14 residues. CDR3 coding DNA: TGTGCCAGCAGCATTGACAGGAGCTCCTACGAGCAGTACTTC. Protein sequence: CASSIDRSSYEQYF.

The chain links TRBV5-1 to TRBJ2-7, with 7 positions matching TRBD2. V shed 1 base and J 2 bases; nucleotides not matched to a gene: 12. CDR3 length: 17 amino acids. CDR1 is SGHRS and CDR2 is YFSETQ in the germline V gene. The DNA of the CDR3 is TGCGCCAGCAGCTTGAACCCTTTCGGCGGGGGAACCTACGAGCAGTACTTC. Its protein product is CASSLNPFGGGTYEQYF.

This chain connects TRBV19 to TRBJ2-7, with a tentative D call TRBD2 (6 bases). The V end was cut by 6 bases, the J end by 6 bases, with 12 bases between. The CDR3 covers 12 residues. CDR1 LNHDA and CDR2 SQIVND come from the germline V gene (reference sequence). CDR3 nucleotides: TGTGCCAGTAGCGAGGAGGGTCGCGAGCAGTACTTC. Amino acids: CASSEEGREQYF. The full variable domain, its missing parts supplied by reference TRBV19 and TRBJ2-7, is DGGITQSPKYLFRKEGQNVTLSCEQNLNHDAMYWYRQDPGQGLRLIYYSQIVNDFQKGDIAEGYSVSREKKESFPLTVTSAQKNPTAFYLCASSEEGREQYFGPGTRLTVT.

As regards this clone: A single base is all that separates this from a far larger clone, so a read error is likely. This chain connects TRBV18 to TRBJ2-7, with D hard to call. Germline V gene data show CDR1 as KGHSH and CDR2 as LQKENI. CDR3 length equals 14 residues. V lost 2 bases and J lost 5, with 13 bases in between. The CDR3 DNA reads TGTGCCAGCTCACCAGGGCCGGCGTCCCACGAGCAGTACTTC. Its translation: CASSPGPASHEQYF.

For this clone: In the same sample, other DNA sequences code for this CDR3. This chain links TRBV7-2 with TRBJ1-2, with unresolved D. Germline CDR1 reads SGHTA; CDR2 reads FQGNSA. The length of the CDR3 is 12 residues. The V gene lost 5 bases and the J gene lost 3 bases, with 7 bases spanning the gap. The CDR3 DNA reads TGTGCCAGCAGCCGGACTGACTATGGCTACACCTTC. Translating it yields CASSRTDYGYTF.

This clone was seen a handful of times. The chain is built from TRBV11-1 and TRBJ1-2; D is unclear. The CDR3 is 13 amino acids. Germline V gene data show CDR1 as SGHAT and CDR2 as FQDESV (reference sequence). V was cut by 3 bases and J by 2 bases, with 7 bases left in between. Written as DNA, the CDR3 is TGTGCCAGCAGCTTTGGGTCAAACTATGGCTACACCTTC. Translation gives CASSFGSNYGYTF.

V gene TRBV10-3 combines with J gene TRBJ1-2; possible D gene TRBD1, 6 bases. Trimming stripped 10 bases from V and 3 bases from J, with 30 bases between. This CDR3 has 18 residues. Germline loops: CDR1 ENHRY, CDR2 SYGVKD. CDR3 coding DNA: TGTGCCACGATGGGGGGGTGGACAGTCCGCCTCTCAGACTATGGCTACACCTTC. Its translation is CATMGGWTVRLSDYGYTF.

The chain uses TRBV30 and TRBJ2-1, with 7 positions matching TRBD2. Losses at the gene ends were 3 bases for V and 7 bases for J; bases not matched to a gene: 3. The length of the CDR3 is 12 residues. Germline lookup yields CDR1 GTSNPN and CDR2 SVGIG (reference sequence). The CDR3 loop reads CAWRGLKNEQFF. CDR3 in DNA: TGTGCCTGGAGGGGACTAAAGAATGAGCAGTTCTTC.

V gene TRBV19 combines with J gene TRBJ2-2; D call uncertain. The germline V and J ends were trimmed by 1 base and 7 bases, with 13 bases remaining between them. Germline V CDR1 and CDR2: LNHDA, SQIVND (reference sequence). The CDR3 has 15 amino acids. This chain's CDR3 is CASSIVRTPGGELFF. CDR3 nucleotides: TGTGCCAGTAGTATAGTAAGGACCCCAGGCGGGGAGCTGTTTTTT.

V and J are TRBV5-6 and TRBJ2-3, with a tentative D call TRBD2 (6 bases). The CDR3 totals 16 residues. Trimming removed 0 bases from V and 1 base from J, with 12 bases in between. CDR1 is SGHDT and CDR2 is YYEEEE in the germline V gene. The CDR3 reads CASSLVGGLGTDTQYF. CDR3 DNA sequence: TGTGCCAGCAGCTTGGTTGGGGGGTTGGGCACAGATACGCAGTATTTT.

This clone was picked up a small number of times. V is TRBV4-3 and J is TRBJ2-6; D remains unclear. The CDR3 is 16 amino acids. Germline values: CDR1 LGHNA, CDR2 YSLEER. Trimming removed 1 base from V and 2 bases from J, with 9 bases in between. The CDR3 sequence is CASSQGRETGANVLTF. As DNA, the CDR3 is TGCGCCAGCAGCCAAGGCAGAGAGACTGGGGCCAACGTCCTGACTTTC.

V is TRBV7-8 and J is TRBJ1-5, with D tentatively TRBD1 (6 bases). CDR1 and CDR2 from the germline V gene are SGHVS and FQNEAQ. V lost 5 bases and J lost 1, with 12 bases in between. The CDR3 length is 15 residues. The CDR3 sequence is CASSPLGASNQPQHF. In DNA form, the CDR3 reads TGTGCCAGCAGCCCCCTGGGGGCGAGCAATCAGCCCCAGCATTTT.

This clone was seen more than once but under ten times. The CDR3 loop reads CASSQEVAGGYTGELFF. The DNA of the CDR3 is TGCGCCAGCAGCCAAGAGGTAGCGGGAGGGTACACCGGGGAGCTGTTTTTT. The chain links TRBV4-3 to TRBJ2-2, with 11 bases that match TRBD2. This CDR3 spans 17 amino acids. The germline V gene has CDR1 LGHNA and CDR2 YSLEER. After removal of 0 bases from V and 3 bases from J, the junction contained 3 bases not matched to a gene.

This chain uses TRBV4-1 with TRBJ2-1; possibly TRBD1 or TRBD2 for D (5 bases each). Trimming took 3 bases from V and 0 from J, leaving 12 bases between them. The CDR3 sequence is 16 residues long. Germline assignment: CDR1 MGHRA and CDR2 YSYEKL. This chain's CDR3 is CASSQGRLSSYNEQFF. The CDR3 nucleotides are TGCGCCAGCAGCCAGGGACGGCTCAGCTCCTACAATGAGCAGTTCTTC.

The chain combines TRBV27 with TRBJ2-7; D may be TRBD1 (5 bases). This CDR3 comprises 15 residues. The V and J ends lost 4 bases and 3 bases respectively, with 16 bases between them. Looked up from germline, CDR1 is MNHEY and CDR2 is SMNVEV (reference sequence). Here the CDR3 DNA reads TGTGCCAGCAGTTCCCAAACAGGTTTTCACTACGAGCAGTACTTC. Translating it yields CASSSQTGFHYEQYF.

V and J are TRBV9 and TRBJ2-3; D gene unclear. With 3 bases removed from V and 8 bases from J, the gap between germline ends came to 10 bases. The germline V gene has CDR1 SGDLS and CDR2 YYNGEE. The CDR3 spans 12 residues. The CDR3 DNA reads TGTGCCAGCAGCGCGTATTCAGGTACGCAGTATTTT. This sequence encodes CASSAYSGTQYF. The full variable domain, completed using reference TRBV9 and TRBJ2-3, is DSGVTQTPKHLITATGQRVTLRCSPRSGDLSVYWYQQSLDQGLQFLIQYYNGEERAKGNILERFSAQQFPDLHSELNLSSLELGDSALYFCASSAYSGTQYFGPGTRLTVL.